This T cell receptor beta chain was captured in a study of blood T cell repertoires in COVID-19. Some clones are missing from TCRdb's copy, which holds only in-frame ones; the method was immunoSEQ multiplex PCR. The sample includes approximately 250,000 clones, 84% of them seen just once. CDR3 length: 15 residues. V was clipped by 2 bases and J by 4 bases, with 18 bases between them. CDR1 and CDR2 from the germline V gene are GTSNPN and SVGIG (reference sequence). The chain has TRBV30 and TRBJ2-7, with TRBD1 as a possible D gene (5 bases). Material: peripheral blood. The TCR comes from a woman aged 40 to 55 who had recovered from COVID-19. CDR3 amino acids: CAWSTLTAPIYEQYF. The CDR3 DNA sequence: TGTGCCTGGAGTACCCTGACAGCGCCTATTTACGAGCAGTACTTC.